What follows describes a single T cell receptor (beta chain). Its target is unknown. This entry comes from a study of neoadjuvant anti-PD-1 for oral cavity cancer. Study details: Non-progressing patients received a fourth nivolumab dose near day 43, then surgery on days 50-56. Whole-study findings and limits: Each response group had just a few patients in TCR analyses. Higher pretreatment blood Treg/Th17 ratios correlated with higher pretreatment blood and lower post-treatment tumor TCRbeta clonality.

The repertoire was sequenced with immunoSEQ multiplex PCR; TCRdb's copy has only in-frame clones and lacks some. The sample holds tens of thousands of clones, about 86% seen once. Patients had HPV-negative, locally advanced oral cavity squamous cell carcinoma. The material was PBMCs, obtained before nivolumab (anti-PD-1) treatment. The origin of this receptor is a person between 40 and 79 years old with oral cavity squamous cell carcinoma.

The CDR3 protein is CASSYSGQGVTGELFF. CDR3 sequence (DNA): TGTGCCAGCAGTTACTCGGGACAGGGTGTCACCGGGGAGCTGTTTTTT. The chain has TRBV6-5 and TRBJ2-2, with 9 bases lining up with TRBD1. From germline, CDR1 is MNHEY and CDR2 SVGAGI. Trimming at V came to 0 bases and at J to 4 bases, leaving 3 bases not matched to a gene. The CDR3 runs 16 residues.